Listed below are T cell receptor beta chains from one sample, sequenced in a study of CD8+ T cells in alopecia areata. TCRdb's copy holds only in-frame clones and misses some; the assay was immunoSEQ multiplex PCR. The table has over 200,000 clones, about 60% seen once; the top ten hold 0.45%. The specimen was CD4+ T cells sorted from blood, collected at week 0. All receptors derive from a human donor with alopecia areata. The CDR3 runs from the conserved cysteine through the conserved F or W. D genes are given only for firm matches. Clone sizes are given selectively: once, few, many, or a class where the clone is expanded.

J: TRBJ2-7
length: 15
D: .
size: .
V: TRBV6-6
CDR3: CASSYSPGTTYEQYF
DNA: TGTGCCAGCAGTTACTCGCCGGGTACGACCTACGAGCAGTACTTC

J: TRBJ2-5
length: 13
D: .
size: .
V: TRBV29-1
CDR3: CSVERDGQETQYF
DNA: TGCAGCGTCGAACGGGACGGCCAAGAGACCCAGTACTTC

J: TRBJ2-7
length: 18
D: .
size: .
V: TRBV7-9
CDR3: CASSSLNTRIRGKYEQYF
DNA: TGTGCCAGCAGCTCCTTAAATACCCGGATCCGGGGGAAATACGAGCAGTACTTC

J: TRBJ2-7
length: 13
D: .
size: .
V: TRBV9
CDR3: CASSFTPGDEQYF
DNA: TGTGCCAGCAGCTTTACTCCCGGGGACGAGCAGTACTTC

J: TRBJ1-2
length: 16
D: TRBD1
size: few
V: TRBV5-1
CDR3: CASSPVPGQSNYGYTF
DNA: TGCGCCAGCAGCCCTGTACCGGGACAGTCTAACTATGGCTACACCTTC

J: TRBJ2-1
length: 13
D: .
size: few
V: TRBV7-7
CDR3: CASATGTDGEQFF
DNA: TGTGCTAGCGCCACCGGGACTGATGGGGAGCAGTTCTTC

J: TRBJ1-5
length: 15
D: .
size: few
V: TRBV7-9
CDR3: CASSLGGANNQPQHF
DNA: TGTGCCAGCAGCTTAGGGGGGGCTAACAATCAGCCCCAGCATTTT

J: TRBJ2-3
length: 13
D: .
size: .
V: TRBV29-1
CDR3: CSVKRILTDTQYF
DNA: TGCAGCGTTAAACGGATACTCACAGATACGCAGTATTTT

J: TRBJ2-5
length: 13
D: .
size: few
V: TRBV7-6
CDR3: CASSPGNQETQYF
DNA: TGTGCCAGCAGCCCAGGGAACCAAGAGACCCAGTACTTC

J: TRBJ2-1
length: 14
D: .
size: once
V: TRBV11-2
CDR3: CASSLDLQGNEQFF
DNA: TGTGCCAGCAGCTTAGACCTACAGGGTAATGAGCAGTTCTTC

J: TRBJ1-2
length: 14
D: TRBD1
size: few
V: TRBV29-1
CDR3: CSAWGTGPNYGYTF
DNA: TGCAGCGCCTGGGGGACAGGGCCTAACTATGGCTACACCTTC

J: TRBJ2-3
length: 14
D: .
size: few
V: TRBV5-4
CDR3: CASSFGPSTDTQYF
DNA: TGTGCCAGCAGCTTCGGACCAAGCACAGATACGCAGTATTTT

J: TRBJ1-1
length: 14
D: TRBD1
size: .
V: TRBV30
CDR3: CARDRGNMNTEAFF
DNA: TGTGCCCGTGACAGGGGAAACATGAACACTGAAGCTTTCTTT

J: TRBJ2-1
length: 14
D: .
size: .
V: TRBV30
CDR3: CAWSGGLSYNEQFF
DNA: TGTGCCTGGAGTGGGGGACTCTCCTACAATGAGCAGTTCTTC

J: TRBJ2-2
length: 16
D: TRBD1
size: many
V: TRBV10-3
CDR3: CAISEGTGVNTGELFF
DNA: TGTGCCATCAGTGAGGGGACAGGCGTGAACACCGGGGAGCTGTTTTTT

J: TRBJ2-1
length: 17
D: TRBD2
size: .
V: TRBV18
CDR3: CASSPVIMRLALDEQFF
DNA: TGTGCCAGCTCACCAGTGATTATGAGACTAGCTTTAGATGAGCAGTTCTTC

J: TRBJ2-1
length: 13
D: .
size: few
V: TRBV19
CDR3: CASSIGQHNEQFF
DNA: TGTGCCAGTAGTATAGGACAGCACAATGAGCAGTTCTTC

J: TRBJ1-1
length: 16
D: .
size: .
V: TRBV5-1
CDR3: CASSFRTAPMNTEAFF
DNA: TGCGCCAGCAGCTTTCGGACAGCGCCTATGAACACTGAAGCTTTCTTT

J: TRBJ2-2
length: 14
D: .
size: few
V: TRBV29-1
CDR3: CSAVGRRNTGELFF
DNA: TGCAGCGCCGTGGGCAGGAGGAACACCGGGGAGCTGTTTTTT

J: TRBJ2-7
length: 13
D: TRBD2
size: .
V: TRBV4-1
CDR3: CASSGGVSYEQYF
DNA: TGCGCCAGCAGCGGGGGGGTCTCCTACGAGCAGTACTTC

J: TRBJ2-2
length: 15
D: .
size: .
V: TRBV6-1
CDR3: CASGREGGNTGELFF
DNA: TGTGCCAGTGGCCGAGAGGGAGGGAACACCGGGGAGCTGTTTTTT

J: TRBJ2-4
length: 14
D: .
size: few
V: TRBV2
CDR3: CASSGGRDKNIQYF
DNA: TGTGCCAGCAGTGGGGGCAGGGACAAAAACATTCAGTACTTC

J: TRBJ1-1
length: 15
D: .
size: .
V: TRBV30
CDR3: CASHPKGLMNTEAFF
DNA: TGTGCCTCTCACCCCAAGGGACTTATGAACACTGAAGCTTTCTTT

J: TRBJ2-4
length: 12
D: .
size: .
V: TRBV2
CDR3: CASSVEELTQYF
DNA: TGTGCCAGCAGTGTAGAGGAGCTAACACAGTACTTC

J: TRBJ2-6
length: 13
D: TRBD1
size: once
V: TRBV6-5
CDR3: CASSGQTANVLTF
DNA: TGTGCCAGTTCGGGACAGACAGCCAACGTCCTGACTTTC

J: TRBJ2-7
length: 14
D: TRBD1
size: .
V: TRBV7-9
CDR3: CASSLTGEWNEQYF
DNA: TGTGCCAGCAGCTTGACAGGGGAGTGGAACGAGCAGTACTTC

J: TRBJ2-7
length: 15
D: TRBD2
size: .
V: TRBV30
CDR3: CAWSATSGGSYEQYF
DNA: TGTGCCTGGAGTGCGACTAGCGGGGGGTCCTACGAGCAGTACTTC

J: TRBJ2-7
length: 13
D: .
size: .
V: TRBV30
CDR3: CARRQGSSYEQYF
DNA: TGTGCCCGGAGGCAGGGGAGCTCCTACGAGCAGTACTTC

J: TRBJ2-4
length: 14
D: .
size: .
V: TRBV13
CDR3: CASSLVVAKNIQYF
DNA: TGTGCCAGCAGCTTAGTAGTAGCCAAAAACATTCAGTACTTC